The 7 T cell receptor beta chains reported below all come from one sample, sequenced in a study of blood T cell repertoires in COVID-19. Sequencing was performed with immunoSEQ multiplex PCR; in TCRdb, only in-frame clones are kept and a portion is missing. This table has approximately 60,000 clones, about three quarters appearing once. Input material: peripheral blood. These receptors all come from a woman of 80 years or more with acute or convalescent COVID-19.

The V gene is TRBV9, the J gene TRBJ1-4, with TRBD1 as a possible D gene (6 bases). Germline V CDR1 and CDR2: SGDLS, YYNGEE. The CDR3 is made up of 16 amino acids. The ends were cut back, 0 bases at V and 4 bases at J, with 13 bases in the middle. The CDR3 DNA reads TGTGCCAGCAGCGTAGCCCAGGGACACCTTAATGAAAAACTGTTTTTT. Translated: CASSVAQGHLNEKLFF.

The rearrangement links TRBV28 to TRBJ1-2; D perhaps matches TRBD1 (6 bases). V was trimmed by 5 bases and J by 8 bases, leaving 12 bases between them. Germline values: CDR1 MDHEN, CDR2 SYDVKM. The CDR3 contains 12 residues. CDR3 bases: TGTGCCAGCAGTAAATACAGGGACGGCTACACCTTC. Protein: CASSKYRDGYTF.

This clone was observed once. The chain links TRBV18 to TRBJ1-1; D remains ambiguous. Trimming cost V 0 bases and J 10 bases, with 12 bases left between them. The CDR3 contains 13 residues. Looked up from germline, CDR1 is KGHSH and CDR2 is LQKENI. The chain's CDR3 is CASSPPSGAGAFF. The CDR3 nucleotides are TGTGCCAGCTCACCACCGTCGGGAGCGGGAGCTTTCTTT.

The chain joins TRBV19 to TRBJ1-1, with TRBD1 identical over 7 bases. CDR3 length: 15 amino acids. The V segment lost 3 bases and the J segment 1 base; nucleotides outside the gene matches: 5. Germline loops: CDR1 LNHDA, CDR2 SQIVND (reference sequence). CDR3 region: CASSIGGTANTEAFF. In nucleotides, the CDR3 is TGTGCCAGTAGTATTGGAGGGACAGCGAACACTGAAGCTTTCTTT.

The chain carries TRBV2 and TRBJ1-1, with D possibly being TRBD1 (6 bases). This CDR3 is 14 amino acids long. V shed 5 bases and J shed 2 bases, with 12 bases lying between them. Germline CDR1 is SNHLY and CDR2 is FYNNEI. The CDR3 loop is CASSSDRENTEAFF. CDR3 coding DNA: TGTGCCAGCAGTTCGGACAGAGAAAACACTGAAGCTTTCTTT.

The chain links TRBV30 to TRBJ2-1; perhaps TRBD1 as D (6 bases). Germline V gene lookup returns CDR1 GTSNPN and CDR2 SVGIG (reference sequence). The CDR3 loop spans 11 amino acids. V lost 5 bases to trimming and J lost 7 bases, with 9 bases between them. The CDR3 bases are TGTGCCTGGTCAGGGGAGAATGAGCAGTTCTTC. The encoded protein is CAWSGENEQFF.

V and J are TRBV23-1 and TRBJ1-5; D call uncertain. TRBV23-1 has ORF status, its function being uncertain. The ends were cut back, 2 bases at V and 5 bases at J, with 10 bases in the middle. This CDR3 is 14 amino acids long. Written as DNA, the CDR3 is TGCGCCAGCAGTCAACCCAGAATGTATCAGCCCCAGCATTTT. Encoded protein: CASSQPRMYQPQHF.